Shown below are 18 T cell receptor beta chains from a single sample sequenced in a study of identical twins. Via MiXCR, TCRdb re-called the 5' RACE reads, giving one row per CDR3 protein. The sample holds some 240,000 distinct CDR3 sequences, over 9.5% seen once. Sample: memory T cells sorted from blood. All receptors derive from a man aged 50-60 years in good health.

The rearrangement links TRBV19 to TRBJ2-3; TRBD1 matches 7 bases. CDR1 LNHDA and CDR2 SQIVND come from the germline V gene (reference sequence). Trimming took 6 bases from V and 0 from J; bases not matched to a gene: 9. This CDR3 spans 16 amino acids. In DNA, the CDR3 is TGTGCCAGTAGCTTCGAGTCAGGGGGAAGCACAGATACGCAGTATTTT. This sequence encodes CASSFESGGSTDTQYF. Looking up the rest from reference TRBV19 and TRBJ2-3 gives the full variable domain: DGGITQSPKYLFRKEGQNVTLSCEQNLNHDAMYWYRQDPGQGLRLIYYSQIVNDFQKGDIAEGYSVSREKKESFPLTVTSAQKNPTAFYLCASSFESGGSTDTQYFGPGTRLTVL.

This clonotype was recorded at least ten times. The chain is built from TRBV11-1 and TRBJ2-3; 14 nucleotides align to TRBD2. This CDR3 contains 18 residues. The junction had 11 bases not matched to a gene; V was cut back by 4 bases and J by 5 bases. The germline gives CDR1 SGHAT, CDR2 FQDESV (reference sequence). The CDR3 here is CASSWTSGRSVVRDTQYF. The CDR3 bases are TGTGCCAGCAGCTGGACTAGCGGGAGGTCCGTTGTGCGAGATACGCAGTATTTT.

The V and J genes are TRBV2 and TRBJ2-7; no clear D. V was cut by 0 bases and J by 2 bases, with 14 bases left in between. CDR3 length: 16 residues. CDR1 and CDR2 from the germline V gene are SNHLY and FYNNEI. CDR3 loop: CASSEARFSDTYEQYF. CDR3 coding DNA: TGTGCCAGCAGTGAAGCGCGATTCAGCGATACCTACGAGCAGTACTTC.

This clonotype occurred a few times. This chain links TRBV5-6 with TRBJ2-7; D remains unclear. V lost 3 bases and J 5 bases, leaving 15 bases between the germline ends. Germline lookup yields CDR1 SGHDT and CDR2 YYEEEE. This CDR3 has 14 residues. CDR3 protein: CASSSINKPHEQYF. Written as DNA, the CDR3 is TGTGCCAGCAGCTCGATCAACAAACCCCACGAGCAGTACTTC.

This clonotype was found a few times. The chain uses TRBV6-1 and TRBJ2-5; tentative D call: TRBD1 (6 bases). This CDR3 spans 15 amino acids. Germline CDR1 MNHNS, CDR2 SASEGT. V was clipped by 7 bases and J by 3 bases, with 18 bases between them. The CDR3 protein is CASTIGMGQEETQYF. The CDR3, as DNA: TGTGCCAGCACCATAGGCATGGGACAAGAAGAGACCCAGTACTTC.

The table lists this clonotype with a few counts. In DNA, the CDR3 is TGTGCCAGCAGATCAACAACAGGGGATTCCTATAATTCACCCCTCCACTTT. Translated, it gives CASRSTTGDSYNSPLHF. The V gene is TRBV12-3 or TRBV12-4, the J gene TRBJ1-6; 7 bases line up with TRBD1. CDR3 length equals 17 residues. J gave up 1 base and V 6 bases, and 9 bases lay outside the gene matches.

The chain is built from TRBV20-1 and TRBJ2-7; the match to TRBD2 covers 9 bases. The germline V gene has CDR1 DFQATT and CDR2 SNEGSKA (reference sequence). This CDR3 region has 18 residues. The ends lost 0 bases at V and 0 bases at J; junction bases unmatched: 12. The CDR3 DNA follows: TGCAGTGCTAGAGATCGTGCGGGGGGGTCCCTAAGCTCCTACGAGCAGTACTTC. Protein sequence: CSARDRAGGSLSSYEQYF.

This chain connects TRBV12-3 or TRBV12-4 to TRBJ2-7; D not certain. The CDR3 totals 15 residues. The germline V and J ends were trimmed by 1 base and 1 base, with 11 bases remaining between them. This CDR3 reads CASSLDVTLSYEQYF. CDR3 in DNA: TGTGCCAGCAGTTTAGACGTGACTCTATCCTACGAGCAGTACTTC.

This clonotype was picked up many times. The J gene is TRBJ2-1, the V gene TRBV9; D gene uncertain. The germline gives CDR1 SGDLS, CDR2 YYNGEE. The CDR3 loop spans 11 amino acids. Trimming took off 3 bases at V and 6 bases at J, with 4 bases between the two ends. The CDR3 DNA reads TGTGCCAGCAGCGGGGGCAATGAGCAGTTCTTC. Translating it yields CASSGGNEQFF.

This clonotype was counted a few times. Here the CDR3 DNA reads TGTGCCACCAGTGGAGCAGATACGCAGTATTTT. This codes for CATSGADTQYF. This chain joins TRBV24-1 and TRBJ2-3; D unclear. Per the germline V gene, CDR1 is KGHDR and CDR2 is SFDVKD. The length of the CDR3 is 11 residues. With 5 bases removed from V and 4 bases from J, the gap between germline ends came to 3 bases.

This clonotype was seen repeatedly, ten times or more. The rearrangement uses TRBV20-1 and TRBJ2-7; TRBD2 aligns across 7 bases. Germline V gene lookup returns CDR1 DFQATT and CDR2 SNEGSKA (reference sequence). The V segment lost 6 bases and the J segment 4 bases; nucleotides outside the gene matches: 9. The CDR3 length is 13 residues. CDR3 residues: CSATGTNQYEQYF. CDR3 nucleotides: TGCAGTGCAACCGGGACTAACCAATACGAGCAGTACTTC.

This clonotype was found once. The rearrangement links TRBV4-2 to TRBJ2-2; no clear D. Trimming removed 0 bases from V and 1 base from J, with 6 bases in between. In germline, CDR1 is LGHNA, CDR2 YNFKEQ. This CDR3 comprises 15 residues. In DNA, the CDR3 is TGTGCCAGCAGCCAAGATGGGGAGAACACCGGGGAGCTGTTTTTT. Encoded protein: CASSQDGENTGELFF.

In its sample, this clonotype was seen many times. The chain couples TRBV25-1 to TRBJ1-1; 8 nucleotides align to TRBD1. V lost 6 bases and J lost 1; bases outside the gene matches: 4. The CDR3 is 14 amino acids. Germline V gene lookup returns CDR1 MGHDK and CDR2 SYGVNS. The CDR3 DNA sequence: TGTGCCAGCAGGCAGACAGGGGAGAACACTGAAGCTTTCTTT. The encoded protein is CASRQTGENTEAFF. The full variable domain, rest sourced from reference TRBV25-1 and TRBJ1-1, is EADIYQTPRYLVIGTGKKITLECSQTMGHDKMYWYQQDPGMELHLIHYSYGVNSTEKGDLSSESTVSRIRTEHFPLTLESARPSHTSQYLCASRQTGENTEAFFGQGTRLTVV.

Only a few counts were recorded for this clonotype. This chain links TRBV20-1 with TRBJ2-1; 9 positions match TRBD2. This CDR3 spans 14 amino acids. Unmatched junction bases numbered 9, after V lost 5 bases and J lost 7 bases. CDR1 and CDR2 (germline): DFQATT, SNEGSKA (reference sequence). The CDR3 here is CSAPPGLAWNEQFF. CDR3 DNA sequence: TGCAGTGCTCCCCCGGGACTAGCTTGGAATGAGCAGTTCTTC.

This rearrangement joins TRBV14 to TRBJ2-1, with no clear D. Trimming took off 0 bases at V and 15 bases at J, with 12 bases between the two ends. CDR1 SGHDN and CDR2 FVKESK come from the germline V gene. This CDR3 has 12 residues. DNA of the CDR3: TGTGCCAGCAGCCAAGACGTCGGGTGGCGGTTCTTC. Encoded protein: CASSQDVGWRFF.

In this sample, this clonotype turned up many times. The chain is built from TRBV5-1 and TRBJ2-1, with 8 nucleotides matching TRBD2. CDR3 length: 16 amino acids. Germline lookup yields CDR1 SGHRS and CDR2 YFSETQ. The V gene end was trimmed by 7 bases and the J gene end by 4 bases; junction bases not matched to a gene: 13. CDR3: CASSPRGAGAYNEQFF. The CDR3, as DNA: TGCGCCAGCTCTCCCCGGGGAGCGGGAGCTTACAATGAGCAGTTCTTC.

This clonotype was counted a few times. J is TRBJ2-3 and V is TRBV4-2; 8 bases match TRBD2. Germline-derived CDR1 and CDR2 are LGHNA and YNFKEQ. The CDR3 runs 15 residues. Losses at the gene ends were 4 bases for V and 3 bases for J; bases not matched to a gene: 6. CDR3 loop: CASSLGGAITDTQYF. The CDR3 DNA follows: TGTGCCAGCAGCCTCGGGGGGGCGATTACAGATACGCAGTATTTT.

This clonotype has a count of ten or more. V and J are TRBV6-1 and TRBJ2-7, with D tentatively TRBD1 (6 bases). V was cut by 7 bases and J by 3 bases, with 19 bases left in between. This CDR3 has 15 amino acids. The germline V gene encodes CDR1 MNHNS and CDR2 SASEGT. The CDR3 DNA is TGTGCCAGCATACTATCGGTGACAGGAGGCTACGAGCAGTACTTC. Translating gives CASILSVTGGYEQYF.